A selection of T cell receptor beta chains follows, all from one sample in a study of control samples from healthy donors and cancer patients. Generated by immunoSEQ multiplex PCR, the TCRdb table keeps only in-frame clones and is missing some. The table shows around 120,000 clones, with about 92% occurring only once. Sequencing used PBMCs. Every receptor here comes from a man aged 50 or older with head and neck cancer. The CDR3 runs from the conserved cysteine through the conserved F or W. The order of the fields is V gene, D gene, J gene, clone size, CDR3 DNA, CDR3 protein. A D gene is named only where the DNA matches it firmly. Only some rows state a clone size, as once, few, many or a class for expanded clones.

TRBV20-1	.	TRBJ1-5	.	TGCAGTGCTAGTCGAGCTAATCAGCCCCAGCATTTT	CSASRANQPQHF
TRBV7-8	.	TRBJ2-7	few	TGTGCCAGCAGGTCGACTTTCGGTGCGGACGAGCAGTACTTC	CASRSTFGADEQYF
TRBV19	.	TRBJ2-7	once	TGTGCCAGTAGTATTAAGGCAGCCTACGAGCAGTACTTC	CASSIKAAYEQYF
TRBV10-3	.	TRBJ1-2	.	TGTGCCATCAGTGAGTCGGGTGACAGCGGCTACACCTTC	CAISESGDSGYTF
TRBV5-6	.	TRBJ2-1	few	TGTGCCAGCAGCTTGGGAGGCAATGAGCAGTTCTTC	CASSLGGNEQFF
TRBV4-3	.	TRBJ2-1	.	TGCGCCAGCAGCCAAGATGGGGCCTACAATGAGCAGTTCTTC	CASSQDGAYNEQFF
TRBV6-5	.	TRBJ1-6	.	TGTGCCAGCAGGTCGGAGGGGTCGGGTAATTCACCCCTCCACTTT	CASRSEGSGNSPLHF
TRBV28	.	TRBJ2-2	.	TGTGCCAGCAGGAGCGGAACCCTTGGGGAGCTGTTTTTT	CASRSGTLGELFF
TRBV9	.	TRBJ1-6	.	TGTGCCAGCAGCGTAGAGGTGGACTCCTATAATTCACCCCTCCACTTT	CASSVEVDSYNSPLHF
TRBV10-3	.	TRBJ1-2	few	TGTGCCATCCGGGACTTGGTCGGCTACACCTTC	CAIRDLVGYTF
TRBV18	.	TRBJ1-1	.	TGTGCCAGCTCCTTTGGGGGAGGGACTGAAGCTTTCTTT	CASSFGGGTEAFF
TRBV6-5	.	TRBJ1-1	.	TGTGCCAGCAGTTACCTCCTTCGGACTGAAGCTTTCTTT	CASSYLLRTEAFF
TRBV7-9	TRBD1	TRBJ1-1	.	TGTGCCAGCAGCTCGATTCGGACAGGGGGCCTTCACACTGAAGCTTTCTTT	CASSSIRTGGLHTEAFF